A single sample gave rise to the 17 T cell receptor beta chains below, sequenced in a study of T-cell memory formation after mild COVID-19. MiXCR was run by TCRdb on the 5' RACE reads, yielding one entry per CDR3 protein. The sample includes some 100,000 distinct CDR3 sequences, approximately 12% seen only once; the top ten take roughly 40%. The sample comprised PBMCs or a T cell subset sorted from them (not recorded which). The receptors were sampled from a man between 18 and 29 years old who had mild COVID-19 (a few samples of this study predate the infection). Cell type and time point are not known.

This chain uses TRBV7-2 with TRBJ2-3; D might be TRBD2 (6 bases). This CDR3 is 16 amino acids long. Trimming pared 5 bases from V and 0 bases from J, leaving 15 bases between. Per the germline V gene, CDR1 is SGHTA and CDR2 is FQGNSA. This chain's CDR3 is CASSQWVAVSTDTQYF. The DNA of the CDR3 is TGTGCCAGCAGCCAGTGGGTAGCGGTCAGCACAGATACGCAGTATTTT.

V usage is TRBV9 and J usage is TRBJ2-1; no firm D call. Germline assignment: CDR1 SGDLS and CDR2 YYNGEE. V lost 0 bases and J 3 bases, leaving 10 bases between the germline ends. The CDR3 spans 15 residues. CDR3: CASSVDGLDYNEQFF. The CDR3 DNA sequence: TGTGCCAGCAGCGTAGATGGGCTAGACTACAATGAGCAGTTCTTC.

In this sample, this clonotype turned up a few times. The CDR3: CASNGQGATEAFF. CDR3 nucleotide sequence: TGCGCCAGCAACGGACAGGGGGCCACTGAAGCTTTCTTT. The chain carries TRBV5-1 and TRBJ1-1; 11 positions match TRBD1. There are 13 residues in the CDR3. V lost 6 bases to trimming and J lost 4 bases; unmatched junction nucleotides: 2. Looked up from germline, CDR1 is SGHRS and CDR2 is YFSETQ.

This chain joins TRBV4-1 and TRBJ2-1; D may be TRBD2 (5 bases). Germline V lookup: CDR1 MGHRA, CDR2 YSYEKL. The length of the CDR3 is 13 residues. V gave up 4 bases and J gave up 3 bases, with 7 bases separating them. The DNA of the CDR3 is TGCGCCAGCAGCCCCGACTACTACAATGAGCAGTTCTTC. This gives the protein CASSPDYYNEQFF.

This clonotype was counted a few times. The V call is TRBV7-9, the J call TRBJ2-1; TRBD2 agrees at 15 bases. CDR3 length equals 21 residues. The V segment lost 4 bases and the J segment 1 base; nucleotides outside the gene matches: 14. The V gene's germline CDR1 is SEHNR and CDR2 FQNEAQ (reference sequence). The CDR3, as DNA: TGTGCCAGCAGCTCGACCGAAATTGGACTAGCGGGGGGGCTTTCCTACAATGAGCAGTTCTTC. Its protein product is CASSSTEIGLAGGLSYNEQFF.

Ten or more counts support this clonotype. The CDR3, as DNA: TGTGCCAGCAGCACACTACTTGCGGATACGCAGTATTTT. Protein product: CASSTLLADTQYF. This chain links TRBV7-3 with TRBJ2-3; D gene ambiguous. The CDR3 extends over 13 amino acids. Deletions cut 5 bases from V and 6 bases from J, with 12 bases between. The germline gives CDR1 SGHTA, CDR2 FQGTGA.

The chain links TRBV9 to TRBJ2-5, with D possibly matching TRBD2 (5 bases). Trimming stripped 0 bases from V and 4 bases from J, with 10 bases between. This CDR3 spans 14 amino acids. Germline V lookup: CDR1 SGDLS, CDR2 YYNGEE. CDR3 DNA sequence: TGTGCCAGCAGCGTAGTTGGAGGCCCAGAGACCCAGTACTTC. Protein product: CASSVVGGPETQYF.

This clonotype was detected only a few times. The chain joins TRBV25-1 to TRBJ2-1, with 12 bases aligning to TRBD1. Germline assignment: CDR1 MGHDK and CDR2 SYGVNS. Germline trimming cut 3 bases from V and 8 bases from J; bases unmatched to any gene: 8. There are 16 residues in the CDR3. In nucleotides, the CDR3 is TGTGCCAGCAGTGATTTAGGGGACAGGGGGCCGTATGAGCAGTTCTTC. Amino acid sequence: CASSDLGDRGPYEQFF.

Only a few counts were recorded for this clonotype. J is TRBJ2-1 and V is TRBV7-2; 13 nucleotides agree with TRBD2. The germline V gene has CDR1 SGHTA and CDR2 FQGNSA. V dropped 3 bases and J dropped 5; count of bases not matched to a gene: 10. The CDR3 length is 18 residues. The CDR3 loop is CASSFPSSGTSGDNEQFF. The CDR3 nucleotides are TGTGCCAGCAGCTTCCCCTCGTCCGGGACTAGCGGGGACAATGAGCAGTTCTTC.

The V call is TRBV19, the J call TRBJ2-6; D uncertain. Germline V lookup: CDR1 LNHDA, CDR2 SQIVND (reference sequence). The CDR3 is 15 residues long. V lost 3 bases and J lost 2, with 8 bases in between. The CDR3 DNA sequence: TGTGCCAGTAGTATCAACGCGGCTGGGGCCAACGTCCTGACTTTC. Translating gives CASSINAAGANVLTF.

The chain combines TRBV7-2 with TRBJ2-3; D is perhaps TRBD2 (5 bases). This CDR3 spans 17 amino acids. Trimming pared 1 base from V and 2 bases from J, leaving 16 bases between. Germline CDR1 is SGHTA and CDR2 is FQGNSA. Here the CDR3 reads CASSLGLGRGSTDTQYF. The CDR3 region has the DNA TGTGCCAGCAGCTTAGGTCTCGGCAGAGGGTCCACAGATACGCAGTATTTT.

This clonotype was seen repeatedly, ten times or more. This chain uses TRBV7-9 with TRBJ2-5; D gene unclear. V was shortened by 3 bases and J by 3 bases, with 2 bases between the two germline ends. Germline-derived CDR1 and CDR2 are SEHNR and FQNEAQ (reference sequence). This CDR3 region has 11 residues. For the CDR3, the DNA is TGTGCCAGCAGCTTGAAAGAGACCCAGTACTTC. Translating it yields CASSLKETQYF.

This clonotype was picked up many times. The V and J genes are TRBV9 and TRBJ1-2; D unresolved. Germline assignment: CDR1 SGDLS and CDR2 YYNGEE. V lost 4 bases, J lost 7 bases, and 20 bases lay in between. This CDR3 region has 15 residues. CDR3 bases: TGTGCCAGCAGCCCATCCCTCGGGTCCCCCGCTGGCTACACCTTC. Translating gives CASSPSLGSPAGYTF. The full variable domain, its missing parts supplied by reference TRBV9 and TRBJ1-2, is DSGVTQTPKHLITATGQRVTLRCSPRSGDLSVYWYQQSLDQGLQFLIQYYNGEERAKGNILERFSAQQFPDLHSELNLSSLELGDSALYFCASSPSLGSPAGYTFGSGTRLTVV.

V gene TRBV6-2 or TRBV6-3 combines with J gene TRBJ2-2; 7 positions match TRBD2. V was clipped by 4 bases and J by 4 bases; unmatched bases: 12. Germline V gene lookup returns CDR1 MNHEY and CDR2 SVGEGT. The CDR3 sequence is 17 residues long. The CDR3 nucleotides read TGTGCCAGCAGTTCGGTCCCTACTAGCGCCACCACCGGGGAGCTGTTTTTT. Its translation: CASSSVPTSATTGELFF.

This chain connects TRBV27 to TRBJ1-5, with D possibly being TRBD1 (5 bases). Germline V lookup: CDR1 MNHEY, CDR2 SMNVEV (reference sequence). There are 14 residues in the CDR3. V was pared by 5 bases and J by 11 bases, with 19 bases between. CDR3 DNA sequence: TGTGCCAGCAGTGCCGGGGGACGGATCCTGGCCCAGCATTTT. Translated: CASSAGGRILAQHF.

In its sample, this clonotype was seen many times. This chain connects TRBV20-1 to TRBJ1-2, with D perhaps TRBD1 (5 bases). V lost 3 bases, J lost 8 bases, and 16 bases lay in between. Looked up from germline, CDR1 is DFQATT and CDR2 is SNEGSKA (reference sequence). The CDR3 contains 13 residues. CDR3 protein: CSASSGAGGGYTF. CDR3 DNA: TGCAGTGCTAGTAGCGGGGCAGGCGGCGGCTACACCTTC.

J is TRBJ2-7 and V is TRBV7-9; the D gene is possibly TRBD2 (7 bases). The CDR3 sequence is 16 residues long. Trimming removed 1 base from V and 2 bases from J, with 15 bases in between. Germline V gene data show CDR1 as SEHNR and CDR2 as FQNEAQ (reference sequence). Written as DNA, the CDR3 is TGTGCCAGCAGCTTAGGGGGCCGGGGGGCCCCCTACGAGCAGTACTTC. Translated: CASSLGGRGAPYEQYF.